This T cell receptor (beta chain) is drawn from a study of blood T cell repertoires in COVID-19. On the study more broadly: The cDNA or gDNA used as material had been derived from T cells, B-cell-depleted T cells, or PBMCs.

Participant-given clinical history determined each cohort assignment. In the original workflow: Amplification from reference gene primers served as the basis for estimated nucleated cell counts. Sequenced by immunoSEQ multiplex PCR; TCRdb stores in-frame clones only, minus some. The D gene and trimming were derived from the DNA, and the V and J assignments and clone size from that table. There are about 310,000 clones in the sample; nearly 90% occur only once, and over 8.5% lies in the top ten. The receptor's source is a woman in her thirties who had recovered from COVID-19. Material for sequencing was PBMCs or T cells enriched from blood (not recorded which).

In DNA form, the CDR3 reads TGTGCCAGCAGGCCAACTGGGACAGCAATTAACTATGGCTACACCTTC. Its protein is CASRPTGTAINYGYTF. The V gene is TRBV7-9, the J gene TRBJ1-2, with TRBD1 matching 7 bases. The V gene end was trimmed by 6 bases and the J gene end by 1 base; junction bases not matched to a gene: 11. Per the germline V gene, CDR1 is SEHNR and CDR2 is FQNEAQ (reference sequence). The CDR3 sequence is 16 residues long.